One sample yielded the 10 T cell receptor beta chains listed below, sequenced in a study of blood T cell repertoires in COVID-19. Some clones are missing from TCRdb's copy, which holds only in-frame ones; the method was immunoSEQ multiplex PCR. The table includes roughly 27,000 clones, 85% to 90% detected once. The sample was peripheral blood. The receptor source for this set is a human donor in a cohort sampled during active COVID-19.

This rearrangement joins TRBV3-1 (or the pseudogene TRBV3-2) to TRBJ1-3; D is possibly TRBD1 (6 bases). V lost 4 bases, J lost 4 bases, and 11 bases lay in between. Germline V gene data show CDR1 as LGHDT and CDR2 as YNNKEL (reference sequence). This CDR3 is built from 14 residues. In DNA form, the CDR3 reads TGTGCCAGCAGCCGCGGGGGCGAGGGAAACACCATATATTTT. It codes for CASSRGGEGNTIYF.

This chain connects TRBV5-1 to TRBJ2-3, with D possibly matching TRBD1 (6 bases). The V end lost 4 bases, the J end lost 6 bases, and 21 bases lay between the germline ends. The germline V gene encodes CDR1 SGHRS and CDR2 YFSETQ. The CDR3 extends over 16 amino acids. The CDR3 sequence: CASSMGTLTDRDTQYF. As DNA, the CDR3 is TGCGCCAGCAGCATGGGGACACTCACCGATCGGGATACGCAGTATTTT.

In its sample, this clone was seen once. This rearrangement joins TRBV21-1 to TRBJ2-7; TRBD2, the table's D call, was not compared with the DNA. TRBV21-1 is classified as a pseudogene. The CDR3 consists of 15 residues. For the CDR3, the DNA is TGTGCCAGCAGCAATAATAAACCTCCGGGGAGCGAGCAGTACTTC. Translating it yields CASSNNKPPGSEQYF.

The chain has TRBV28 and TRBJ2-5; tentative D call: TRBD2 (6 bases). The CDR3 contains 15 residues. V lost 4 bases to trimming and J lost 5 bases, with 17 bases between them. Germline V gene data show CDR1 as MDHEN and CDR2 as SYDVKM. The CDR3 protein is CASSSEGGVGETQYF. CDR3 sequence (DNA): TGTGCCAGCAGTTCCGAGGGCGGGGTCGGCGAGACCCAGTACTTC.

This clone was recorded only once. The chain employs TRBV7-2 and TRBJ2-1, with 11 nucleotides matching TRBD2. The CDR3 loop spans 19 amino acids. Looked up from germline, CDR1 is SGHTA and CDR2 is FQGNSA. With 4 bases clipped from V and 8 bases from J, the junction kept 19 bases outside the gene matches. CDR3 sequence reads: CASSSRGGTSGGPLDEQFF. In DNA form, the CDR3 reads TGTGCCAGCAGCTCTCGTGGTGGAACTAGCGGGGGCCCCTTGGATGAGCAGTTCTTC.

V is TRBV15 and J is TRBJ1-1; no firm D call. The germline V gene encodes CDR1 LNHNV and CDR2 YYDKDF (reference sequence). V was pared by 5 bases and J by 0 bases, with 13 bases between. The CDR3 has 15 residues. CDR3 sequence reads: CATSLENILNTEAFF. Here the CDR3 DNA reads TGTGCCACCAGCCTAGAAAACATTCTGAACACTGAAGCTTTCTTT.

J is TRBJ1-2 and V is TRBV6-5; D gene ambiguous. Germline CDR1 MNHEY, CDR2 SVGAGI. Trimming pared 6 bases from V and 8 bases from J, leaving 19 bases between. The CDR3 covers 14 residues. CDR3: CASSPGSLQRGYTF. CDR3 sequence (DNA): TGTGCCAGCAGCCCCGGAAGCCTGCAGCGGGGCTACACCTTC.

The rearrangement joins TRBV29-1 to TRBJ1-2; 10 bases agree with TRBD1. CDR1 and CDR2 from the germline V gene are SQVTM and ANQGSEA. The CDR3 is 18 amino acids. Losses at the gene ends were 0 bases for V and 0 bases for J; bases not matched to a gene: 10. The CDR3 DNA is TGCAGCGTTGAAGATTTGGACAGGGGGTATGATTCTAACTATGGCTACACCTTC. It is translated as CSVEDLDRGYDSNYGYTF.

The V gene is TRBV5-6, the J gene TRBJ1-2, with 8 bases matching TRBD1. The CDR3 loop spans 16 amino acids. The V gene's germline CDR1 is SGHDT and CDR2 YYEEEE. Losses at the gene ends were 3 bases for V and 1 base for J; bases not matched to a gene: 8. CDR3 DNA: TGTGCCAGCAGCTGGGACGGACAGGGTATTAACTATGGCTACACCTTC. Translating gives CASSWDGQGINYGYTF.

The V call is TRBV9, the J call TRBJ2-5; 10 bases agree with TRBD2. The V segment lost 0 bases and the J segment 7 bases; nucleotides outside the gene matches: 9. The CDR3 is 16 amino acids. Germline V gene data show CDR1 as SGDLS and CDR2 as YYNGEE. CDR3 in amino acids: CASSVETSGLLGTQYF. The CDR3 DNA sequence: TGTGCCAGCAGCGTAGAGACTAGCGGGCTGTTGGGGACCCAGTACTTC. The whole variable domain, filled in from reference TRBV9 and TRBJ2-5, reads DSGVTQTPKHLITATGQRVTLRCSPRSGDLSVYWYQQSLDQGLQFLIQYYNGEERAKGNILERFSAQQFPDLHSELNLSSLELGDSALYFCASSVETSGLLGTQYFGPGTRLLVL.